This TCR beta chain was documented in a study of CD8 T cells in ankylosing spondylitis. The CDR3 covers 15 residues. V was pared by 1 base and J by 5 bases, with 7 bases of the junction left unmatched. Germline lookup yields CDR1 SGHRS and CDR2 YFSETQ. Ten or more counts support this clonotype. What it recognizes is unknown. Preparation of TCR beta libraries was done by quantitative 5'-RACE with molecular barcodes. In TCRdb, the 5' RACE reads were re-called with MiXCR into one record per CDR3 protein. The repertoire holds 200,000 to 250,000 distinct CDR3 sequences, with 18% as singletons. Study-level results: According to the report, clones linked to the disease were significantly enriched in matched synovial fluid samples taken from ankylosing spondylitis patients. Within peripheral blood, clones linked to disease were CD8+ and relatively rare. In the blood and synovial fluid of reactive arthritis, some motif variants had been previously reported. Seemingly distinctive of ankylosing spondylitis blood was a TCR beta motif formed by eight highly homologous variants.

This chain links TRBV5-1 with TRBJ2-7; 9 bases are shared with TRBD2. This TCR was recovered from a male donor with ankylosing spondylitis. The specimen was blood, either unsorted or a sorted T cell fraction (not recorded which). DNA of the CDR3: TGCGCCAGCAGCTTGTTTAGCGGGAGACTCAACGAGCAGTACTTC. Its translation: CASSLFSGRLNEQYF.